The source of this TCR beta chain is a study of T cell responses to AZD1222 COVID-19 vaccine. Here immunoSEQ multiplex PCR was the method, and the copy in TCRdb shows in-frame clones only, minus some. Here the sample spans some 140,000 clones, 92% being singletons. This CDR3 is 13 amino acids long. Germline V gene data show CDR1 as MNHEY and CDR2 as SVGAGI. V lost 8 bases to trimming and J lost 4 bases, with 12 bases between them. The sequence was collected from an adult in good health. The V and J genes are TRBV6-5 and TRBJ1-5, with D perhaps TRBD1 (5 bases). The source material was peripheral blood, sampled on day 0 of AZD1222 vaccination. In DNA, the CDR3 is TGTGCCAGCGGGGGGACGGGGAATCAGCCCCAGCATTTT. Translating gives CASGGTGNQPQHF.